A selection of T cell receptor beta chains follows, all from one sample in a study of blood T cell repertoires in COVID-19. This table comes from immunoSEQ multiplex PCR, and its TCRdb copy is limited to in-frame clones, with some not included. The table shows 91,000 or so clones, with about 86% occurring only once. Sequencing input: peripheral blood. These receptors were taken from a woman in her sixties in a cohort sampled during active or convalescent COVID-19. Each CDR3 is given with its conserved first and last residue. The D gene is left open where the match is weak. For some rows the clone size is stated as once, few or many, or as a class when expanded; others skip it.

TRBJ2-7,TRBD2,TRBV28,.,TGTGCCAGCAGCCCTCCCGGGACTAGCGTTTCTTACGAGCAGTACTTC,CASSPPGTSVSYEQYF
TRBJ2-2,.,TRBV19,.,TGTGCCAGTAGTATGTCCGGAGTCACCGGGGAGCTGTTTTTT,CASSMSGVTGELFF
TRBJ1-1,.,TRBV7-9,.,TGTGCCAGCAGCCGAGGAGGCTTGGGAGCTTTCTTT,CASSRGGLGAFF
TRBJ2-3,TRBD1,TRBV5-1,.,TGCGCCAGCAGAAATGGACAGGGGATAGATACGCAGTATTTT,CASRNGQGIDTQYF
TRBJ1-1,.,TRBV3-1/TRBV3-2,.,TGTGCCAGCAGCCAAGATTATAGAAGCCTGAACACTGAAGCTTTCTTT,CASSQDYRSLNTEAFF
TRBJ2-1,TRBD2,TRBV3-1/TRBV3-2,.,TGTGCCAGCAGCCCCTGGACTAGCGGGAGTGCTAATGAGCAGTTCTTC,CASSPWTSGSANEQFF
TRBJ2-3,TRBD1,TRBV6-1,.,TGTGCCAGCAGTGCCAGGACAGGGGGTCCGGCAGATACGCAGTATTTT,CASSARTGGPADTQYF
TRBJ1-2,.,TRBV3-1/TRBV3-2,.,TGTGCCAGCAGCCAAGGCAGGCGATCTAACTATGGCTACACCTTC,CASSQGRRSNYGYTF
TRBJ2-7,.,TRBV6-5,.,TGTGCCAGCAGTTACTCGATTAGCGGTTCCTACGAGCAGTACTTC,CASSYSISGSYEQYF
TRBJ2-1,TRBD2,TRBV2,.,TGTGCCAGCAGGAGCGGGACTAGCGGGAGTGGAGAGCAGTTCTTC,CASRSGTSGSGEQFF
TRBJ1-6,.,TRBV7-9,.,TGTGCCAGCAGCTTAGACCAGGGTTATAATTCACCCCTCCACTTT,CASSLDQGYNSPLHF
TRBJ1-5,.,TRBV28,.,TGTGCCAGCAGTTTAGAGTTAGAAGCTCAGCCCCAGCATTTT,CASSLELEAQPQHF
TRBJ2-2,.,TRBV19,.,TGTGCCAGTAGCCTTCTCCTAATCGCGAACACCGGGGAGCTGTTTTTT,CASSLLLIANTGELFF
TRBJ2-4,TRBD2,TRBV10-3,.,TGTGCCATCAGTGAGAGGGCTAGCGGAGCGGGGAACATTCAGTACTTC,CAISERASGAGNIQYF
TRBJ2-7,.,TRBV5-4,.,TGTGCCAGCAGCTTGGCGGGGGAGCAGTACTTC,CASSLAGEQYF
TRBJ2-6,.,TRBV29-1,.,TGCAGCGTTGCAGGAGGCTCTGGGGCCAACGTCCTGACTTTC,CSVAGGSGANVLTF
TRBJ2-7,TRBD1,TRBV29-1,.,TGCAGCGTGAGAGGGGGCCCCGCCTACGAGCAGTACTTC,CSVRGGPAYEQYF
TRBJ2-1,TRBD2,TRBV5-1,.,TGCGCCAGCAGCCCGGGACTAGCGGGAGTCAATGAGCAGTTCTTC,CASSPGLAGVNEQFF
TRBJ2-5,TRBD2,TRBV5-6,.,TGTGCCAGCAGCTTGAGAAGCGGGGGGGCCGCGGAGACCCAGTACTTC,CASSLRSGGAAETQYF
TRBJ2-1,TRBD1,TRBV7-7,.,TGTGCTAGCAGCTTAGCCGAAACAGGGGTCCCCTACAATGAGCAGTTCTTC,CASSLAETGVPYNEQFF
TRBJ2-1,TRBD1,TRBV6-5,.,TGTGCCAGCGGGACAGGGGGCCTCAATGAGCAGTTCTTC,CASGTGGLNEQFF
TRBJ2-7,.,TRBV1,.,TGCACCAGCAGCCAAGGCCAGGGGGTCTACGAGCAGTACTTC,CTSSQGQGVYEQYF
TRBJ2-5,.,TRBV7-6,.,TGTGCCAGCAGCTCAACACAGGGTCCAGAGACCCAGTACTTC,CASSSTQGPETQYF
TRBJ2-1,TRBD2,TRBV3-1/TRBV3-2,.,TGTGCCAGCAGTTCCACTAGCGGGGGATACAATGAGCAGTTCTTC,CASSSTSGGYNEQFF
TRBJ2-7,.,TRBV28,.,TGTGCCAGCAGTTTGCCTCCTACCTACGAGCAGTACTTC,CASSLPPTYEQYF
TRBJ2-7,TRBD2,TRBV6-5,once,TGTGCCAGCAGCAGAGCGGGAGGAGACTACGGGCAGTACTTC,CASSRAGGDYGQYF
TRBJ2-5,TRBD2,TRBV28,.,TGTGCCAGCACCCCTTCGACCGGGACTAGCTCCGAGACCCAGTACTTC,CASTPSTGTSSETQYF
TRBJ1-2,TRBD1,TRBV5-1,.,TGCGCCAGCAGCCCGGGACAGACTCACTATGGCTACACCTTC,CASSPGQTHYGYTF
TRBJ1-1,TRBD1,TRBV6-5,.,TGTGCCAGCAGAAAACAGGGGGAGAACACTGAAGCTTTCTTT,CASRKQGENTEAFF
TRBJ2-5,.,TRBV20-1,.,TGCAGTGCTAGAGATTCGAGCCTTCAGTACTTC,CSARDSSLQYF
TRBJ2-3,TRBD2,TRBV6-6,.,TGTGCCAGCAGTTACACTAGCGGTTTCACAGATACGCAGTATTTT,CASSYTSGFTDTQYF
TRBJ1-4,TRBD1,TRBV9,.,TGTGCCAGCAGCTCCTCACAGGGGGAAGGAGAAAAACTGTTTTTT,CASSSSQGEGEKLFF
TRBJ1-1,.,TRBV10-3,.,TGTGCCATCAGAGGGGATGGGGACACTGAAGCTTTCTTT,CAIRGDGDTEAFF
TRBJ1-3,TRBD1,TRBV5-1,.,TGCGCCAGCAGCTCGGGACAGGGAAACACCATATATTTT,CASSSGQGNTIYF
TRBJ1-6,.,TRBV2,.,TGTGCCAGCAGGCAGACCGGAGGGAATTCACCCCTCCACTTT,CASRQTGGNSPLHF
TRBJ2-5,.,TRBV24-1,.,TGTGCCACCAGTGATCGGGAGACCCAAGAGACCCAGTACTTC,CATSDRETQETQYF
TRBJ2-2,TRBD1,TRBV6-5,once,TGTGCCAGCAGTTACGGACAGGGAATTGGCACCGGGGAGCTGTTTTTT,CASSYGQGIGTGELFF
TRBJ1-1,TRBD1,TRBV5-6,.,TGTGCCAGCAGCCGGGACAGGGGGAACACTGAAGCTTTCTTT,CASSRDRGNTEAFF
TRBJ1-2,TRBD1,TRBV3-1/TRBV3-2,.,TGTGCCAGCAGCCAAGCAGGGGGTAACTATGGCTACACCTTC,CASSQAGGNYGYTF
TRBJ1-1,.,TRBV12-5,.,TGTGCTAGTGGACAGGACGTAAACACTGAAGCTTTCTTT,CASGQDVNTEAFF
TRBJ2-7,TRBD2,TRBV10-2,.,TGCGCCAGCAGTGAGTACGCGGCGGGAGGGGTCCACGAGCAGTACTTC,CASSEYAAGGVHEQYF
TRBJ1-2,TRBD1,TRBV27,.,TGTGCCAGCTCTTCCGGCACGACAGGGAACTATGGCTACACCTTC,CASSSGTTGNYGYTF
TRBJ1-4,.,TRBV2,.,TGTGCCAGCAGTGAAAGGTTACGGGTACAGGGTTCCCGTTTT,CASSERLRVQGSRF